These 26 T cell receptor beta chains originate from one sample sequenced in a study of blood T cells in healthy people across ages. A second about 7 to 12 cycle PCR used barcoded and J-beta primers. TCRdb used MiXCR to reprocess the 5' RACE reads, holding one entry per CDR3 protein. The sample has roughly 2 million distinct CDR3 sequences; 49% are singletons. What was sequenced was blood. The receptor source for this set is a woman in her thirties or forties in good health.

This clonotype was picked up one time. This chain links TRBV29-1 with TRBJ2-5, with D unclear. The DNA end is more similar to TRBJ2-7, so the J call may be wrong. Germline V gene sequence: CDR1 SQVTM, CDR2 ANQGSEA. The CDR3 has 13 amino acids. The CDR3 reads CSVLETGTYEQYF. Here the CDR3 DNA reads TGCAGCGTCCTCGAGACGGGCACCTACGAGCAGTACTTC.

CDR3 region: CASSLLRGTGTNSPLHF. The CDR3 nucleotides read TGTGCCAGCAGTTTATTAAGGGGGACAGGAACGAATTCACCCCTCCACTTT. This chain uses TRBV27 with TRBJ1-6; 8 bases fit TRBD1. The CDR3 loop spans 17 amino acids. V dropped 1 base and J dropped 7; count of bases not matched to a gene: 9. Germline V gene sequence: CDR1 MNHEY, CDR2 SMNVEV (reference sequence).

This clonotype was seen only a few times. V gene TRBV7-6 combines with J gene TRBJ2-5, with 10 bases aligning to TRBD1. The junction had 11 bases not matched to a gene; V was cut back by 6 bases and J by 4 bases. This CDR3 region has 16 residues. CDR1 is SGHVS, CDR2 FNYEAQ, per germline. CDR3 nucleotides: TGTGCCAGCAGTCCCCCCGGACAGGGGGTTCGAGAGACCCAGTACTTC. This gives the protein CASSPPGQGVRETQYF.

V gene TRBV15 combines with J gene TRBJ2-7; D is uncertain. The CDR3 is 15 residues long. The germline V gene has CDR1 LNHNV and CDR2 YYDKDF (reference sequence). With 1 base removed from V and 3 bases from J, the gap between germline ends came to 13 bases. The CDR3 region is CATSRANGQDYEQYF. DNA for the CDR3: TGTGCCACCAGCAGAGCAAACGGTCAGGACTACGAGCAGTACTTC.

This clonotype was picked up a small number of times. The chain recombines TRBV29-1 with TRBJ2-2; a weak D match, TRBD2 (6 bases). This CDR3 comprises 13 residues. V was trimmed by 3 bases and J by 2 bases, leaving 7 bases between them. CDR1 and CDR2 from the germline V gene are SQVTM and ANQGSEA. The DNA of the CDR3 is TGCAGCGTTGACACTAGCAACACCGGGGAGCTGTTTTTT. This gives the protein CSVDTSNTGELFF.

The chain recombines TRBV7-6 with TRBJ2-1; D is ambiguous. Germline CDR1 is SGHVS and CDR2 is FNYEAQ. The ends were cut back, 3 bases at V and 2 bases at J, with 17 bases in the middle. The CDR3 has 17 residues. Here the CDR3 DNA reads TGTGCCAGCAGCTTGTTCGTTAGGTTACAGACCTACAATGAGCAGTTCTTC. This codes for CASSLFVRLQTYNEQFF.

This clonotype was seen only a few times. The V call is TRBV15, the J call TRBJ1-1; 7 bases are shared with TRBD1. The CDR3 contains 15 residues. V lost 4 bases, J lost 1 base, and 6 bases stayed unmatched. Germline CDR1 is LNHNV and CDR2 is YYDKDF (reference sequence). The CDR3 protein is CATSKTGATNTEAFF. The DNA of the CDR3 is TGTGCCACCAGCAAAACAGGGGCGACGAACACTGAAGCTTTCTTT.

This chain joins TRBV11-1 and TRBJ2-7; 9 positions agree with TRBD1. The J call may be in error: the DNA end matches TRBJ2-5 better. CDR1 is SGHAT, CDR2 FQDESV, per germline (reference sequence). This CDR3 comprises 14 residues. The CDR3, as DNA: TGTGCCAGCAGCTTGGGACAGGGTATCGGGACCCAGTACTTC. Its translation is CASSLGQGIGTQYF.

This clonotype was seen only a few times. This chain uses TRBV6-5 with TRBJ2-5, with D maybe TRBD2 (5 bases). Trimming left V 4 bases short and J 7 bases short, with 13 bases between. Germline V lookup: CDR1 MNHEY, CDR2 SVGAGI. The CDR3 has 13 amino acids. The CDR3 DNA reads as TGTGCCAGCAGTTCGGAGGAGTGGGGGACCCAGTACTTC. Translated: CASSSEEWGTQYF.

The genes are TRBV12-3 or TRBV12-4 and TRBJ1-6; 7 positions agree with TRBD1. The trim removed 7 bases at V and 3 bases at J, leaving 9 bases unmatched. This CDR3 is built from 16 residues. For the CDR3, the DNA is TGTGCCAGCAACCGACAGGGTTCGAACTATAATTCACCCCTCCACTTT. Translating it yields CASNRQGSNYNSPLHF.

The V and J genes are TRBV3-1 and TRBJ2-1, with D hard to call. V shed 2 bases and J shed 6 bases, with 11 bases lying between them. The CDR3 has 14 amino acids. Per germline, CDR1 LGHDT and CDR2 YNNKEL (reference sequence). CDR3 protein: CASSQWGFANEQFF. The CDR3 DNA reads TGTGCCAGCAGCCAATGGGGATTTGCCAATGAGCAGTTCTTC.

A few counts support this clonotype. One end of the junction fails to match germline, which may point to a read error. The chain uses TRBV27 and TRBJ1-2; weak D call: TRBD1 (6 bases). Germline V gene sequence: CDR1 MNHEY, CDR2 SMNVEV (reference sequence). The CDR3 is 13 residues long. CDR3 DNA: TGTGCCAGTAGTTCGGACAGTACTTATGGCTACACCTTC. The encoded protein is CASSSDSTYGYTF.

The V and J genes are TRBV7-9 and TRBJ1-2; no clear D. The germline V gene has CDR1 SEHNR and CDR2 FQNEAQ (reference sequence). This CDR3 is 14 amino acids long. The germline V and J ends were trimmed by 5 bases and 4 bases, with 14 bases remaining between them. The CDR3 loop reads CASSPDGFSYGYTF. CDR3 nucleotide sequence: TGTGCCAGCAGCCCGGACGGATTTAGCTATGGCTACACCTTC.

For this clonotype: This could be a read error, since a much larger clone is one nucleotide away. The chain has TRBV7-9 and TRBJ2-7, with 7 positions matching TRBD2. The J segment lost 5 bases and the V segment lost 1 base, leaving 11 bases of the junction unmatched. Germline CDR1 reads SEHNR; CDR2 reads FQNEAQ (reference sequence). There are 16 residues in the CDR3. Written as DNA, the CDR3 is TGTGCCAGCAGCTTAGTCGAGGCGGGAGACCCCAACGAGCAGTACTTC. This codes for CASSLVEAGDPNEQYF. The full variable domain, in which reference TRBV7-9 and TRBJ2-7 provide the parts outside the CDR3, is DTGVSQNPRHKITKRGQNVTFRCDPISEHNRLYWYRQTLGQGPEFLTYFQNEAQLEKSRLLSDRFSAERPKGSFSTLEIQRTEQGDSAMYLCASSLVEAGDPNEQYFGPGTRLTVT.

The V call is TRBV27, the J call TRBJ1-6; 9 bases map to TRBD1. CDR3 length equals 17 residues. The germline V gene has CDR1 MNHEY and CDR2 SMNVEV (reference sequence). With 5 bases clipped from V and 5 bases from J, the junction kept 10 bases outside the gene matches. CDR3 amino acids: CASSPDRGSPHNSPLHF. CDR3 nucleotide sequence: TGTGCCAGCAGTCCAGACAGGGGGAGTCCCCATAATTCACCCCTCCACTTT.

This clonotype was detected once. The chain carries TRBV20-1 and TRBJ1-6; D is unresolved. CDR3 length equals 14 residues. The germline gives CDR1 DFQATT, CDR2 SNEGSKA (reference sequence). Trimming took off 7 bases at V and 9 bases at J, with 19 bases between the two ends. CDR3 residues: CSGTEEVGGSPLHF. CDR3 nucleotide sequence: TGCAGTGGGACCGAGGAAGTTGGTGGTTCACCCCTCCACTTT.

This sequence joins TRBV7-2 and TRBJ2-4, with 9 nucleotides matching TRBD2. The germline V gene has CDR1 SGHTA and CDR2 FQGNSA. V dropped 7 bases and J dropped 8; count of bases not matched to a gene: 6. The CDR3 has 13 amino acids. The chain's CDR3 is CASNPGTSYIQYF. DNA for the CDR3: TGTGCCAGCAACCCGGGGACTAGCTACATTCAGTACTTC.

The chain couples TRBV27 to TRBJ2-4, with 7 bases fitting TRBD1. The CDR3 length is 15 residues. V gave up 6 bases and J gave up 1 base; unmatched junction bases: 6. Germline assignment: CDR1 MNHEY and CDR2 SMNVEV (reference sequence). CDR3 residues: CASRRQGLAKNIQYF. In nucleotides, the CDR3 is TGTGCCAGCAGACGACAGGGCTTGGCCAAAAACATTCAGTACTTC.

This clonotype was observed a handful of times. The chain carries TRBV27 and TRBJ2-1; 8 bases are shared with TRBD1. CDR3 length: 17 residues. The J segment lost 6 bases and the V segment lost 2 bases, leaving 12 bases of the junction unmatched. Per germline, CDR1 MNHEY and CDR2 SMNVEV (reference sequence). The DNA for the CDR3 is TGTGCCAGCAGTTTAAGGTGGTATGAGACAGGGGCCAATGAGCAGTTCTTC. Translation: CASSLRWYETGANEQFF.

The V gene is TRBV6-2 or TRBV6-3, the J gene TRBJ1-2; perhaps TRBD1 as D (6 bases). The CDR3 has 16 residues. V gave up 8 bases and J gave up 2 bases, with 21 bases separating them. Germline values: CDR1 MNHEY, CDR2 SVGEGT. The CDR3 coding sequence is TGTGCCAGCTACCAGACAGGACGGGCTAGCAACTATGGCTACACCTTC. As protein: CASYQTGRASNYGYTF.

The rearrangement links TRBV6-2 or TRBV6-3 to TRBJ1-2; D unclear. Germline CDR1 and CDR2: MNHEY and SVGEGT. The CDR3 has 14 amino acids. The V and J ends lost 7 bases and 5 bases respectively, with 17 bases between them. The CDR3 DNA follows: TGTGCCAGCAATCGGTCGCCAGTGAATTATGGCTACACCTTC. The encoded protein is CASNRSPVNYGYTF.

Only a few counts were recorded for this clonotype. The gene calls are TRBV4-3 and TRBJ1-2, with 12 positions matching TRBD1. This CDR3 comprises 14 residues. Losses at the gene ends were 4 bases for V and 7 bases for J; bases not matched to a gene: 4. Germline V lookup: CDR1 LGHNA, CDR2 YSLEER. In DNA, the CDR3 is TGCGCCAGCAGCCGGGGACAGGGGGCAAGTGGCTACACCTTC. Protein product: CASSRGQGASGYTF.

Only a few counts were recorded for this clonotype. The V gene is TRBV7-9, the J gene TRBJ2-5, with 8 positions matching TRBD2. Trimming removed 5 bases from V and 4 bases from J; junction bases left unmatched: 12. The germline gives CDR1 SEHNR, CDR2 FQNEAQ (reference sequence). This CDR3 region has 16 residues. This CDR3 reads CASSPRGGSSLETQYF. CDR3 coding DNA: TGTGCCAGCAGCCCCCGGGGGGGCTCCAGTTTAGAGACCCAGTACTTC.

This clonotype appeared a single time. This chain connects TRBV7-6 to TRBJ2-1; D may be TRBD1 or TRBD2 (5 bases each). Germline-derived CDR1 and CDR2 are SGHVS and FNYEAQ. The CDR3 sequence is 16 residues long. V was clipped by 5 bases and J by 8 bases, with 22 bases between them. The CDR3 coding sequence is TGTGCCAGCAGCCCCCCGGGACCCATGGGCGTCCATGAGCAGTTCTTC. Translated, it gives CASSPPGPMGVHEQFF.

The CDR3 DNA reads TGTGCCAGCAGCTTAATGGGGACTCTCTCCTACAATGAGCAGTTCTTC. Its translation is CASSLMGTLSYNEQFF. This chain joins TRBV7-3 and TRBJ2-1; tentative D call: TRBD2 (6 bases). The CDR3 runs 16 residues. CDR1 is SGHTA, CDR2 FQGTGA, per germline. Trimming stripped 1 base from V and 0 bases from J, with 10 bases between.

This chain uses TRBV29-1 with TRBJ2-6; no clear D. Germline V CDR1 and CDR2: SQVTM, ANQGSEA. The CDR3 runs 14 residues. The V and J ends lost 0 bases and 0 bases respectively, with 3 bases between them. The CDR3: CSVEDNSGANVLTF. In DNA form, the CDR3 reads TGCAGCGTTGAAGATAACTCTGGGGCCAACGTCCTGACTTTC.